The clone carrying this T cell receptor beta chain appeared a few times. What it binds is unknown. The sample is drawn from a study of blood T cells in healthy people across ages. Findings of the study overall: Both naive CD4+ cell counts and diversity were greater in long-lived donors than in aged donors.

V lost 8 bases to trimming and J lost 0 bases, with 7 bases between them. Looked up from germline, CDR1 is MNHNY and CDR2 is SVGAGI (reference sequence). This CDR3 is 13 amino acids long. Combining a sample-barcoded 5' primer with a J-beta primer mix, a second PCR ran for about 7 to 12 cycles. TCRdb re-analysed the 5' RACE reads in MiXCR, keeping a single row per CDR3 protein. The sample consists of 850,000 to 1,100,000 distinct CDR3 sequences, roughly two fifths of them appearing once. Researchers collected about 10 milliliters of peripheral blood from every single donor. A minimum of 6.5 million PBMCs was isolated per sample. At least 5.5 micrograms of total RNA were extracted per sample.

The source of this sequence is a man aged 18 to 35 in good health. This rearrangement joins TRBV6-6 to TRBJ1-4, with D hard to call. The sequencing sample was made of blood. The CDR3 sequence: CASLSTTNEKLFF. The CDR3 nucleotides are TGTGCCAGCCTAAGCACAACTAATGAAAAACTGTTTTTT.